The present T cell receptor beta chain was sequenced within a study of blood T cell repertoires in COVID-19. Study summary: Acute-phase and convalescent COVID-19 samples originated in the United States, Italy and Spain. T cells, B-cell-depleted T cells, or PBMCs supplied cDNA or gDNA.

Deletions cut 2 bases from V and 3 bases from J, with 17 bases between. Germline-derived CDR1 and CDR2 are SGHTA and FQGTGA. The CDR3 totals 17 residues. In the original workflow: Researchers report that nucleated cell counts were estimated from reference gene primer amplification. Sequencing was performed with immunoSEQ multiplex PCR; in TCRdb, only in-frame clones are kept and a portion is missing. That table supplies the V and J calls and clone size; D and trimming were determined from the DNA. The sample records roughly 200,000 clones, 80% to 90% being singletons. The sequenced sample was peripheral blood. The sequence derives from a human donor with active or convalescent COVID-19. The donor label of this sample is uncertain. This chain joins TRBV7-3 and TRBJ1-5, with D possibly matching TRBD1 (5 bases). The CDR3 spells CASSLHKAHRFNQPQHF. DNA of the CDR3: TGTGCCAGCAGCTTACATAAGGCCCACAGGTTCAATCAGCCCCAGCATTTT.